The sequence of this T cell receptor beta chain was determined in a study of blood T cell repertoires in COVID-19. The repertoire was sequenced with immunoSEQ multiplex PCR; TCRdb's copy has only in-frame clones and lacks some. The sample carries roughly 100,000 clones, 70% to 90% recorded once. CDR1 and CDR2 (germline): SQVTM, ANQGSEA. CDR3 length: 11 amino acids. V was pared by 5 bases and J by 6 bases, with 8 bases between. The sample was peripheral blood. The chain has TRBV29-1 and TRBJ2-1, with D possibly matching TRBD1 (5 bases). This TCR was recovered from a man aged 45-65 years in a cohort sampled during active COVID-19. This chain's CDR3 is CSVQTGNEQFF. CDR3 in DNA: TGCAGCGTTCAAACAGGCAATGAGCAGTTCTTC.